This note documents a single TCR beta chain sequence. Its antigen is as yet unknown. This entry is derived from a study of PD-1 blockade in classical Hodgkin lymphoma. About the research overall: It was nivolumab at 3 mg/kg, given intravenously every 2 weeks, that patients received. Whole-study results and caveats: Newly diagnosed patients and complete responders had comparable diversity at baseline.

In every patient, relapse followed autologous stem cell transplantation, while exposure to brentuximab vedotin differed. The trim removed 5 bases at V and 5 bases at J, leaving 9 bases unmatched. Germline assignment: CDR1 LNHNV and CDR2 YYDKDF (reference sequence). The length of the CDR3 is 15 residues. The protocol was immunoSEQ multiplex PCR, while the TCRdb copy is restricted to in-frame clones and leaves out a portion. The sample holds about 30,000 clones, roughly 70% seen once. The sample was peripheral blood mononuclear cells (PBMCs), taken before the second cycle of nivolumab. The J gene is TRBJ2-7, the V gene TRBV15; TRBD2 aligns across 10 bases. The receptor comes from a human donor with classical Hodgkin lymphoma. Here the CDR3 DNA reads TGTGCCACCAGCCCTGGGGCTAGCGGGGGCCACGAGCAGTACTTC. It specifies CATSPGASGGHEQYF.